The T cell receptor (beta chain) under discussion was sequenced for a study of lymphopenia after photon versus proton radiotherapy. In germline, CDR1 is SEHNR, CDR2 FQNEAQ (reference sequence). This CDR3 has 12 residues. V shed 7 bases and J shed 4 bases, with 10 bases lying between them. As concerns this clone: What it recognizes is unknown.

Overall study results and limits: Better survival with proton therapy was suggested as possible, not demonstrated.

The method was immunoSEQ multiplex PCR; TCRdb's version includes in-frame clones alone and lacks a portion of them. The sample shows 20,000 to 25,000 clones, roughly 85% of them seen only once. The chain links TRBV7-9 to TRBJ2-5; D might be TRBD2 (5 bases). The TCR comes from a man in his sixties with pancreatic cancer. The material was peripheral blood, obtained from a patient treated with photon-based radiotherapy. CDR3 residues: CASKGDPETQYF. CDR3 nucleotides: TGTGCCAGCAAGGGAGATCCAGAGACCCAGTACTTC.